The rows below give T cell receptor beta chains drawn from one sample of a study of breast tumors, draining lymph nodes, adjacent tissues. TCRdb called the multiplex PCR reads again in MiXCR, with one record for every CDR3 protein. The repertoire holds approximately 300,000 distinct CDR3 sequences, with 30% to 35% as singletons. Sequenced sample: axillary lymph node tissue. The source is a female donor with breast cancer. Some clones in this sample may be carry-over from other donors' samples. CDR3s include the opening cysteine and the closing phenylalanine or tryptophan. The D gene is left open where the match is weak. Rows give clone size only sometimes, using once, few, many, or a class for an expanded clone.

NA	TRBV24-1	many	12	TRBJ2-2	CATGMGFGELFF	TGTGCCACCGGTATGGGGTTCGGGGAGCTGTTTTTT
NA	TRBV29-1	many	11	TRBJ1-2	CSASHTGGYTF	TGCAGCGCTAGCCATACGGGAGGCTACACCTTC
TRBD2	TRBV5-6	many	16	TRBJ2-7	CASSSYGREGSYEQYF	TGTGCCAGCAGCTCCTATGGGCGGGAGGGCTCCTACGAGCAGTACTTC
NA	TRBV19	many	15	TRBJ1-2	CASSLRQQWYYGYTF	TGTGCCAGTAGTCTCCGACAGCAGTGGTACTATGGCTACACCTTC
NA	TRBV20-1	many	13	TRBJ2-1	CSASPPPDREQFF	TGCAGTGCTAGTCCTCCACCCGACCGCGAGCAGTTCTTC
TRBD2	TRBV19	once	19	TRBJ2-1	CASSMPQPLLGGPTDTQFF	TGTGCCAGTAGTATGCCCCAACCTTTACTGGGAGGGCCTACAGATACGCAGTTCTTC
NA	TRBV20-1	NA	12	TRBJ2-1	CSARAGTPERFF	TGCAGTGCTAGAGCCGGGACTCCTGAGCGGTTCTTC
TRBD1	TRBV6-5	many	17	TRBJ1-4	CASSYSIHMATGVQLFF	TGTGCCAGCAGTTACTCGATTCATATGGCAACAGGGGTCCAACTGTTTTTT
NA	TRBV30	NA	14	TRBJ2-7	CAWKVRDTSYEQYF	TGTGCCTGGAAAGTCAGGGACACCTCCTACGAGCAGTACTTC
NA	TRBV6-1	NA	14	TRBJ2-7	CASTPPRGLNEQYF	TGTGCCAGCACTCCGCCCCGGGGGCTTAACGAGCAGTACTTC
NA	TRBV15	NA	11	TRBJ1-1	CATSSRTEAFF	TGTGCCACCAGCAGTAGAACTGAAGCTTTCTTT
TRBD2	TRBV11-3	NA	14	TRBJ2-1	CASRLRGSHNEQFF	TGTGCCAGCCGCCTCCGCGGGAGTCACAATGAGCAGTTCTTC
NA	TRBV20-1	many	14	TRBJ1-5	CSATAADLNQPQHF	TGCAGTGCTACGGCCGCCGACCTCAATCAGCCCCAGCATTTT
TRBD2	TRBV10-3	many	14	TRBJ2-1	CAISLTTSANEQFF	TGTGCCATCAGTCTGACGACTAGCGCAAATGAGCAGTTCTTC
TRBD2	TRBV20-1	NA	17	TRBJ2-5	CSADTGTSGAGGETQYF	TGCAGTGCCGACACAGGGACTAGCGGGGCAGGGGGAGAGACCCAGTACTTC
NA	TRBV19	many	14	TRBJ2-7	CASSAGATTYEQYF	TGTGCCAGTAGCGCAGGGGCAACAACCTACGAGCAGTACTTC
NA	TRBV7-3	many	15	TRBJ2-5	CASSLTYGPQETQYF	TGTGCCAGCAGCTTAACGTACGGGCCACAAGAGACCCAGTACTTC
TRBD1	TRBV2	many	13	TRBJ2-3	CASRGQSTDTQYF	TGTGCCAGCAGGGGACAGAGCACAGATACGCAGTATTTT
NA	TRBV6-6	few	16	TRBJ2-3	CASSYRTPTSPDTQYF	TGTGCCAGCAGTTACAGGACCCCAACATCCCCAGATACGCAGTATTTT
NA	TRBV12-3/TRBV12-4	many	14	TRBJ1-2	CASSPMPGPSGYTF	TGTGCCAGCAGTCCTATGCCGGGGCCTAGCGGCTACACCTTC
TRBD2	TRBV5-6	many	15	TRBJ2-7	CASSSGLALSYEQYF	TGTGCCAGCAGCTCGGGACTAGCGCTCTCCTACGAGCAGTACTTC
NA	TRBV5-4	NA	16	TRBJ2-7	CASSLAAAAGSNEQYF	TGTGCCAGCAGCTTGGCCGCGGCTGCGGGAAGCAACGAGCAGTACTTC
NA	TRBV27	few	13	TRBJ2-7	CASSLNPGDEQYF	TGTGCCAGCAGCCTTAATCCGGGAGACGAGCAGTACTTC
TRBD1	TRBV5-1	few	15	TRBJ2-5	CASRAQGAVEETQYF	TGCGCCAGCCGAGCACAGGGGGCGGTTGAGGAGACCCAGTACTTC
TRBD1	TRBV7-6	many	13	TRBJ2-7	CARGDRVSYEQYF	TGTGCCAGGGGGGACAGGGTATCCTACGAGCAGTACTTC
NA	TRBV19	many	11	TRBJ1-5	CASSAGQPQHF	TGTGCCAGTAGTGCCGGTCAGCCCCAGCATTTT
NA	TRBV2	NA	13	TRBJ1-5	CASRAWSNQPQHF	TGTGCCAGCAGGGCATGGAGCAATCAGCCCCAGCATTTT
TRBD2	TRBV19	many	15	TRBJ2-1	CASSASGTRGDEQFF	TGTGCCAGTAGTGCCTCCGGGACTAGAGGTGATGAGCAGTTCTTC
TRBD1	TRBV7-9	many	14	TRBJ2-7	CASSRGQGVHEQYF	TGTGCCAGCAGCAGGGGACAGGGAGTCCACGAGCAGTACTTC
NA	TRBV5-4	once	13	TRBJ2-1	CASSLVSYNKQFF	TGTGCCAGCAGCTTGGTCTCGTACAATAAGCAGTTCTTC
NA	TRBV28	NA	12	TRBJ2-7	CASSLNFYEQYF	TGTGCCAGCAGTTTAAATTTCTACGAGCAGTACTTC
NA	TRBV7-8	many	14	TRBJ1-5	CASSLKSSEQPQHF	TGTGCCAGCAGCTTAAAGTCCTCGGAACAGCCCCAGCATTTT
TRBD1	TRBV15	few	17	TRBJ1-1	CATSRVRTGAWNTEAFF	TGTGCCACCAGCAGAGTAAGGACAGGGGCATGGAACACTGAAGCTTTCTTT
TRBD1	TRBV13	many	17	TRBJ2-2	CASSPSTGTGDTGELFF	TGTGCCAGCAGCCCCTCGACCGGGACAGGGGACACCGGGGAGCTGTTTTTT
NA	TRBV11-3	many	13	TRBJ2-7	CASSLARVPDLVF	TGTGCCAGCAGCTTGGCCCGAGTGCCGGATTTGGTCTTC
TRBD2	TRBV7-8	many	16	TRBJ2-2	CASSYLGTRMPGELFF	TGTGCCAGCAGCTACCTGGGGACTAGGATGCCCGGGGAGCTGTTTTTT
TRBD1	TRBV19	few	15	TRBJ1-1	CASRLPDRGNTEAFF	TGTGCCAGTAGGCTGCCTGACAGGGGGAACACTGAAGCTTTCTTT
NA	TRBV7-8	many	16	TRBJ1-5	CASSRRTSSSNQPQHF	TGTGCCAGCAGCAGGAGGACTTCCTCTAGCAATCAGCCCCAGCATTTT
NA	TRBV3-1	many	12	TRBJ2-3	CASSTLDRTQYF	TGTGCCAGCAGTACATTAGATCGCACGCAGTATTTT
TRBD2	TRBV20-1	NA	15	TRBJ2-7	CSASLPGLREREQYF	TGCAGTGCTAGTCTGCCGGGACTACGGGAAAGGGAGCAGTACTTC
TRBD2	TRBV9	many	18	TRBJ2-6	CASSPRTSGSSGANVLTF	TGTGCCAGCAGCCCGAGGACTAGCGGGAGCTCTGGGGCCAACGTCCTGACTTTC
NA	TRBV2	NA	14	TRBJ1-5	CASSATGSNQPQHF	TGTGCCAGCAGTGCCACAGGGAGCAATCAGCCCCAGCATTTT
NA	TRBV12-3/TRBV12-4	many	14	TRBJ2-7	CASSLVAGTYEQYF	TGTGCCAGCAGTTTAGTCGCGGGAACTTACGAGCAGTACTTC
TRBD1	TRBV27	NA	18	TRBJ1-3	CASSFLSPRQGGGNTIYF	TGTGCCAGCAGTTTTCTTTCTCCCCGACAGGGTGGTGGAAACACCATATATTTT
TRBD2	TRBV6-2/TRBV6-3	NA	16	TRBJ2-1	CASSRLARLAYNEQFF	TGTGCCAGCAGTCGACTAGCGAGATTAGCCTACAATGAGCAGTTCTTC
TRBD2	TRBV29-1	many	15	TRBJ2-5	CSVLGGGPGGETQYF	TGCAGCGTTCTCGGGGGAGGGCCGGGGGGGGAGACCCAGTACTTC
NA	TRBV12-3/TRBV12-4	many	13	TRBJ2-1	CASSLRPWDEQFF	TGTGCCAGCAGTTTGAGACCTTGGGATGAGCAGTTCTTC
TRBD2	TRBV6-6	few	14	TRBJ2-7	CASSHSSGGYEQYF	TGTGCCAGCAGTCACTCGTCGGGGGGATACGAGCAGTACTTC
NA	TRBV10-3	NA	14	TRBJ1-5	CAISELGDNQPQHF	TGTGCCATCAGTGAGCTCGGTGACAATCAGCCCCAGCATTTT
TRBD2	TRBV11-1	NA	18	TRBJ2-1	CASSFVIFGLAGVNEQFF	TGTGCCAGCAGCTTCGTAATATTCGGTCTAGCGGGAGTGAATGAGCAGTTCTTC
NA	TRBV11-3	many	15	TRBJ1-3	CASSLVRSSGNTIYF	TGTGCCAGCAGCTTAGTTAGGTCCTCTGGAAACACCATATATTTT
NA	TRBV11-3	few	14	TRBJ2-7	CASSLGQLAYEQYF	TGTGCCAGCAGCCTCGGTCAGCTGGCCTACGAGCAGTACTTC
NA	TRBV7-9	many	14	TRBJ2-1	CASSLAPRVDEQFF	TGTGCCAGCAGCTTAGCCCCCAGGGTGGATGAGCAGTTCTTC
NA	TRBV9	NA	14	TRBJ1-1	CASGVAEGQGTPIF	TGTGCCAGCGGCGTAGCCGAGGGTCAGGGGACCCCTATCTTT
TRBD2	TRBV11-3	many	13	TRBJ2-7	CASSSSRGGEQYF	TGTGCCAGCAGCTCGAGCCGGGGGGGCGAGCAGTACTTC